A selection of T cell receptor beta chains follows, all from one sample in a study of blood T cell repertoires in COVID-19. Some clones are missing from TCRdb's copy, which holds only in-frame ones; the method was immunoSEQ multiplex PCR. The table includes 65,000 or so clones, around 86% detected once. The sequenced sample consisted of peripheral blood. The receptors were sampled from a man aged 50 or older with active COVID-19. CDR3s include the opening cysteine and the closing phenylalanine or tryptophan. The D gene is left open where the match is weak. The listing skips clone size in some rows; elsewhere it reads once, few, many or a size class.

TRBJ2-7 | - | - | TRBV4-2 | CASSRGGAAFEQYF | TGTGCCAGCAGCCGTGGGGGGGCGGCGTTCGAGCAGTACTTC
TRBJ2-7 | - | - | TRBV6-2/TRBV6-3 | CASTPDWRAYEQYF | TGTGCCAGCACCCCGGACTGGAGAGCCTACGAGCAGTACTTC
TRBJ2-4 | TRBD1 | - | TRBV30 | CAWSGTGENIQYF | TGTGCCTGGAGCGGAACAGGGGAAAACATTCAGTACTTC
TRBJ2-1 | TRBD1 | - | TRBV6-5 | CASSPDRGEQFF | TGTGCCAGCAGTCCGGACAGGGGTGAGCAGTTCTTC
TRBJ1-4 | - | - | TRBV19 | CASSISGAATNEKLFF | TGTGCCAGTAGTATAAGCGGGGCGGCAACTAATGAAAAACTGTTTTTT
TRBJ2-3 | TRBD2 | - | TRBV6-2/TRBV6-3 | CASSSSGRVRRGTDTQYF | TGTGCCAGCAGTTCTAGCGGGAGGGTCCGGAGGGGCACAGATACGCAGTATTTT
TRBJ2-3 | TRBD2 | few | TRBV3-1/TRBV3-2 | CASSQDKGGGPTDTQYF | TGTGCCAGCAGCCAAGATAAGGGCGGGGGTCCCACAGATACGCAGTATTTT
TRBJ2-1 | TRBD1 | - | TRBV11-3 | CASSLSQGAEFF | TGTGCCAGCAGCTTAAGTCAGGGGGCCGAGTTCTTC
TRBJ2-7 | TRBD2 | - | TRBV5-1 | CASSPLTSGSSYEQYF | TGCGCCAGCAGCCCACTGACTAGCGGTAGCTCCTACGAGCAGTACTTC
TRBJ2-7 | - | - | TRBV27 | CASSSPGERNYEQYF | TGTGCCAGCAGTTCCCCCGGCGAGCGGAACTACGAGCAGTACTTC
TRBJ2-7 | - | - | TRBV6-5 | CATQYVKEQYF | TGTGCCACCCAGTACGTCAAGGAGCAGTACTTC
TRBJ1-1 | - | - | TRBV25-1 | CASKTQGNTEAFF | TGTGCCAGCAAGACCCAGGGGAACACTGAAGCTTTCTTT
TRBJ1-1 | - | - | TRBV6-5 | CASLRWGVNTEAFF | TGTGCCAGTCTTAGGTGGGGCGTGAACACTGAAGCTTTCTTT
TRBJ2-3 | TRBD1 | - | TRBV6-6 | CASSYSDRGGADTQYF | TGTGCCAGCAGTTACTCAGACAGGGGCGGGGCAGATACGCAGTATTTT
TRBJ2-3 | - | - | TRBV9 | CASSVDRMDTQYF | TGTGCCAGCAGCGTAGATAGAATGGATACGCAGTATTTT
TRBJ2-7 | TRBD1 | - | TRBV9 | CASSPDPTGMVNEQYF | TGTGCCAGCAGCCCAGACCCGACAGGGATGGTGAACGAGCAGTACTTC
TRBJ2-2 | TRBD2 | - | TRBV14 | CASSQVWREGTGELFF | TGTGCCAGCAGCCAGGTCTGGCGGGAGGGCACCGGGGAGCTGTTTTTT
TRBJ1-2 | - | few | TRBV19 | CASSIRTNYYGYTF | TGTGCCAGTAGTATAAGGACAAATTACTATGGCTACACCTTC
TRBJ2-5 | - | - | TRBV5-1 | CASSLANHRTGGTQYF | TGCGCCAGCAGCTTGGCGAACCACCGGACCGGAGGGACCCAGTACTTC
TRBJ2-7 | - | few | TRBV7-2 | CASSLGPGGRAYEQYF | TGTGCCAGCAGCTTAGGCCCCGGGGGGCGGGCTTACGAGCAGTACTTC
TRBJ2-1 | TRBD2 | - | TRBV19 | CASSIEPLAGGTSSYNEQFF | TGTGCCAGTAGTATAGAGCCGCTAGCGGGGGGGACCAGCTCCTACAATGAGCAGTTCTTC
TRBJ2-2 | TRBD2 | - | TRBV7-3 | CASTLGGLAGSGELFF | TGTGCCAGCACCCTGGGGGGACTAGCAGGCTCCGGGGAGCTGTTTTTT
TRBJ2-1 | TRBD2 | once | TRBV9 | CASSVAGGLAYTYNEQFF | TGTGCCAGCAGCGTAGCTGGTGGACTAGCCTATACCTACAATGAGCAGTTCTTC
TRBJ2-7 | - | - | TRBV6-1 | CASSEAGKRGYEQYF | TGTGCCAGCAGTGAAGCGGGTAAGAGAGGCTACGAGCAGTACTTC
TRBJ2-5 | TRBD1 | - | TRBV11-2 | CASSFKVDREGETQYF | TGTGCCAGCAGCTTTAAAGTGGACAGGGAAGGGGAGACCCAGTACTTC
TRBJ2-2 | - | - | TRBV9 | CAGLRDTNTGELFF | TGTGCCGGACTCAGGGACACGAACACCGGGGAGCTGTTTTTT
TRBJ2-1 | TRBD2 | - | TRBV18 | CASSPRSGGSNNEQFF | TGTGCCAGCTCACCACGTAGCGGGGGCTCTAATAATGAGCAGTTCTTC
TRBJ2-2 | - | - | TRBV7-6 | CASSLDYGSGELFF | TGTGCCAGCAGCTTAGACTATGGGTCCGGGGAGCTGTTTTTT
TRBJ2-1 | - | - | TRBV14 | CASSHDGRGLYNEQFF | TGTGCCAGCAGCCACGATGGGCGGGGCCTCTACAATGAGCAGTTCTTC
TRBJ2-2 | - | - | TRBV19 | CASSIQAGRRTGELFF | TGTGCCAGTAGTATTCAGGCAGGGCGTAGAACCGGGGAGCTGTTTTTT